Included here is one TCR beta chain sequence, with context. Per germline, CDR1 MNHEY and CDR2 SVGAGI. The CDR3 consists of 14 residues. J gave up 8 bases and V 2 bases, and 8 bases lay outside the gene matches. This sample is drawn from a study of cytomegalovirus exposure and HLA in healthy donors. In the PCR, 60 Vbeta and 13 Jbeta primers were used. Sequencing used immunoSEQ multiplex PCR; TCRdb keeps in-frame clones, though not all of them. In the table there are under 250,000 clones, roughly 85% of which are singletons. Each donor's status was that of a healthy bone marrow donor. The receptor was derived from a male donor in good health and CMV-seronegative. The chain has TRBV6-5 and TRBJ1-2; TRBD1 matches at 7 bases. Sequenced material: PBMCs. The chain's CDR3 is CASSYIRQGRGYTF. The CDR3 DNA follows: TGTGCCAGCAGTTACATCCGACAGGGCCGGGGCTACACCTTC.